This TCR beta chain was identified in a study of cytomegalovirus exposure and HLA in healthy donors. General study points: Several V segments, TRBV6-2 and TRBV6-3 among them, could not be told apart and were dropped.

PCR employed 60 Vbeta and 13 Jbeta primers. Here immunoSEQ multiplex PCR was the method, and the copy in TCRdb shows in-frame clones only, minus some. The sample yields around 280,000 clones, roughly 90% seen once. This clone occurred a few times. Its antigen remains unidentified. Trimming pared 0 bases from V and 3 bases from J, leaving 14 bases between. The length of the CDR3 is 16 residues. Germline CDR1 and CDR2: LGHNA and YNFKEQ. The receptor was derived from a woman aged 18-29 years in good health and CMV-seronegative. Specimen: PBMCs. The V and J genes are TRBV4-2 and TRBJ1-2, with a tentative D call TRBD1 (5 bases). In nucleotides, the CDR3 is TGTGCCAGCAGCCAAGATCTGATCGGGGGAGACTATGGCTACACCTTC. Translated: CASSQDLIGGDYGYTF.